Sequencing of this T cell receptor beta chain was carried out in a study of esophageal squamous cell carcinoma under preoperative chemotherapy (dated by TCRdb to between 2017 and 2018). Study-level background: The study profiled TCR repertoires of both peripheral blood T cells and tumor-infiltrating lymphocytes. In patients with esophageal squamous cell carcinoma, the study looked at what paclitaxel-nedaplatin chemotherapy did to T-cell receptor repertoires. Several patients with primary esophageal squamous cell carcinoma made up the cohort. Repertoires from samples taken before paclitaxel-nedaplatin therapy were compared with repertoires from samples taken after paclitaxel-nedaplatin therapy. Findings and caveats that apply to the study as a whole: A small cohort was used, with only a few patients with esophageal squamous cell carcinoma being analyzed. Immediate and substantial changes in clonotype frequency were induced by paclitaxel-nedaplatin therapy, and contraction rather than amplification was more likely to be observed among abundant clones. TCR diversity increased significantly in peripheral T cells after chemotherapy, but not in tumor-infiltrating lymphocytes. Tumor-infiltrating lymphocytes after treatment appeared to come partly from peripheral T cells migrating into the tumor, rather than solely from local clonal changes.

The method behind the library was PCR. Instrument on record: HiSeq X Ten. High-throughput sequencing was used to characterize TCR repertoires. TCRdb handled the public reads itself, with Q25 trimming in fastp and clone calling in MiXCR, and kept productive beta chains. Under each unique CDR3 protein, matching rows form one entry showing the most common genes and DNA. The sample table lists 15,000 or so distinct CDR3 sequences, roughly half of them with a count of one. The ten largest clones take up approximately 30% of the sample. In light of the paper, this sample's time point label describes: before preoperative PTX-NDP chemotherapy. Before surgery, patients were given paclitaxel-nedaplatin as preoperative chemotherapy. Points on this clonotype: The antigen this receptor binds is unknown. Base quality data are lacking; no much larger clone is found one base away.

Trimming accounts for 3 bases at V and 13 bases at J, while the number of junction bases matched to no gene is 23. Reading from cysteine to phenylalanine, the CDR3 counts 18 amino acids. The read is trimmed to its CDR3 DNA, 54 bases read in frame from base 1. The sequence came from a human donor with esophageal squamous cell carcinoma. The donor label of this sample is uncertain. Collection of the sample occurred from a patient given preoperative chemotherapy. This sequence uses TRBV12-3 or TRBV12-4 and TRBJ2-4; 8 of the junction bases match TRBD2. The nucleotide sequence reads as follows: TGTGCCAGCAGTTTGGCGCCCGACGGGGGGGGTGGCCAAAAGATCCAGTACTTC. Translated, it reads CASSLAPDGGGGQKIQYF.